The 5 T cell receptor beta chains in this list originate from one sample, sequenced in a study of T cells in women clearing cervical HPV infection. Profiled with immunoSEQ multiplex PCR; TCRdb holds only in-frame clones, not every one. Listed are around 19,000 clones; 5.5% to 8% falls within the top ten. Source material: blood buffy coat. The receptors shown here come from a woman aged 18-70 years with a cervical HPV16 infection that either progressed to CIN3+ or cleared (not recorded which).

The CDR3 region is CASSIGQSVPNDYTF. The covered CDR3 bases are TGTGCCAGTAGTATAGGACAGTCTGTGCCGAATGAC. The chain is built from TRBV19 and TRBJ1-2, with D perhaps matching TRBD1 (5 bases). Read coverage stops 3 residues before the CDR3 terminus; the germline J gene supplies the remainder. Germline loops: CDR1 LNHDA, CDR2 SQIVND (reference sequence). The CDR3 totals 15 residues.

A remark on this clone: Coverage ceases 3 residues before the CDR3 finishes, and the germline J gene fills in the end. The genes are TRBV27 and TRBJ2-7; 7 nucleotides agree with TRBD1. CDR3 length: 14 amino acids. Germline CDR1 reads MNHEY; CDR2 reads SMNVEV (reference sequence). The J segment lost 6 bases and the V segment lost 2 bases, leaving 7 bases of the junction unmatched. CDR3 DNA, as far as it was read: TGTGCCAGCAGTTTAACAGGGGAGCTGGGCGAG. The encoded protein is CASSLTGELGE. The CDR3 reads in full as CASSLTGELGEQYF.

As concerns this clone: The observed sequence ends 3 residues before the CDR3 terminus, with the missing tail filled in from the germline J gene. This sequence joins TRBV19 and TRBJ2-7; 11 bases match TRBD2. Per the germline V gene, CDR1 is LNHDA and CDR2 is SQIVND (reference sequence). This CDR3 contains 18 residues. The junction had 11 bases not matched to a gene; V was cut back by 4 bases and J by 0 bases. Partial CDR3 DNA: TGTGCCAGTAGTAGAGATGGACTAGCGGGCGCGACCTCCTACGAG. Protein product: CASSRDGLAGATSYE. In full, the CDR3 reads CASSRDGLAGATSYEQYF.

With respect to this clone: The read terminates 3 residues ahead of where the CDR3 ends, so the germline J gene completes it. The J gene is TRBJ2-3, the V gene TRBV7-2, with D possibly being TRBD1 (5 bases). The CDR3 sequence is 15 residues long. Germline V gene lookup returns CDR1 SGHTA and CDR2 FQGNSA. The CDR3 bases that were read are TGTGCCAGCAGCTCTCGACAGACCCTCAATCAGCCG. As protein: CASSSRQTLNQP. The full CDR3 reads CASSSRQTLNQPQYF.

As to this clone: At one end the junction does not follow the germline gene, possibly because of a read error. The CDR3 end is not reached by the read, which stops 3 residues before it; the germline J gene fills it in. In the same sample, other DNA sequences code for this CDR3. The chain recombines TRBV30 with TRBJ1-3, with D perhaps matching TRBD1 (5 bases). CDR3 length equals 15 residues. From germline, CDR1 is GTSNPN and CDR2 SVGIG (reference sequence). The CDR3 here is CAWSQGSSSGNTIYF. CDR3 DNA, as far as it was read: TGTGCCTGGAGCCAGGGTTCGAGCTCTGGAAACACA. Full variable domain (remainder filled in from reference TRBV30 and TRBJ1-3): SQTIHQWPATLVQPVGSPLSLECTVEGTSNPNLYWYRQAAGRGLQLLFYSVGIGQISSEVPQNLSASRPQDRQFILSSKKLLLSDSGFYLCAWSQGSSSGNTIYFGEGSWLTVV.